The following is a T cell receptor (beta chain) sequence with its context. Its target is not known. CDR1 SQVTM and CDR2 ANQGSEA come from the germline V gene. The CDR3 consists of 13 residues. Each CD8+ T cell subset was flow-sorted in triplicate. Every sort contained 300,000 or so cells. UMI-labeled 5' RACE yielded the TRB cDNA libraries. TCRdb reanalyzed the 5' RACE reads and collapses them to one entry per CDR3 protein, without DNA. Here the sample table reports under 70,000 distinct CDR3 sequences. The source of the sample is a study of CXCR3-negative and CXCR3-positive naive CD8 T cells. Findings and limits, study-wide: Surface CD5 was comparable between naive subsets; TCR strength was inferred from TRB CDR3 properties.

This rearrangement joins TRBV29-1 to TRBJ2-1; TCRdb outputs TRBD1, but without DNA this stays unchecked. The source material was memory CD8+ T cells from blood. This receptor was taken from a human donor in good health. Some clones in this sample may be carry-over from other donors' samples. CDR3 sequence reads: CSVDPLASYEQFF.